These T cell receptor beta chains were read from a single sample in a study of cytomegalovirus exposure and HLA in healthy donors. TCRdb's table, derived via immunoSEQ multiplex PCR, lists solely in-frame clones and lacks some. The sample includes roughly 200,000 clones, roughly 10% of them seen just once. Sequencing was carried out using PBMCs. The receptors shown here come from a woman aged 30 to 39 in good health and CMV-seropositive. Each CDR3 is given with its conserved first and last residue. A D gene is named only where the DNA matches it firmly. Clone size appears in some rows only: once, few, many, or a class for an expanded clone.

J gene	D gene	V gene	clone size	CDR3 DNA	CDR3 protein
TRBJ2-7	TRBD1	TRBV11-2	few	TGTGCCAGCAGTGTTGACAGGGATTTGGGCGAGCAGTACTTC	CASSVDRDLGEQYF
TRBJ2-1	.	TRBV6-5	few	TGTGCCAGCAGTACGACGACAGGCGAGCAGTTCTTC	CASSTTTGEQFF
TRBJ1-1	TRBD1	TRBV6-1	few	TGTGCCAGCAGTGAACAGGGGGGGAACACTGAAGCTTTCTTT	CASSEQGGNTEAFF
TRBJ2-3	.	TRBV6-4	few	TGTGCCAGCAGCCCACGGGGTGGTACAGATACGCAGTATTTT	CASSPRGGTDTQYF
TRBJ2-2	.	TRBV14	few	TGTGCCAGCAGCCGATTCGGACACGACACCGGGGAGCTGTTTTTT	CASSRFGHDTGELFF
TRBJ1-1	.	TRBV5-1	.	TGCGCCAGCAGCTTGGTCGGGAACGTGAACACTGAAGCTTTCTTT	CASSLVGNVNTEAFF
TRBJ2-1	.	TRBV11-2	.	TGTGCCAGCAGCTTAGCCCGGGACTTTTACTACAATGAGCAGTTCTTC	CASSLARDFYYNEQFF
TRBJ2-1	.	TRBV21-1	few	TGTGCCAGCAGCAAAGAGGGGACAGACAATGAGCAGTTCTTC	CASSKEGTDNEQFF
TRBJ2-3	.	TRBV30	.	TGTGCCTGGAGTTCCCCGAGGGACATTGAATGGGGCACAGATACGCAGTATTTT	CAWSSPRDIEWGTDTQYF
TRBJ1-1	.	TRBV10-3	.	TGTGCCATCAGGGAGGGCCCGGCGGAGGATGGAGCTTTCTTT	CAIREGPAEDGAFF
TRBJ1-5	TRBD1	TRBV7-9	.	TGTGCCAGCAGCGGGACAGGCTCCAATCAGCCCCAGCATTTT	CASSGTGSNQPQHF
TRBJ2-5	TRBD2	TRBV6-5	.	TGTGCTACGACCGCGGGGGGAGAGACCCAGTACTTC	CATTAGGETQYF
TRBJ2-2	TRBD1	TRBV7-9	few	TGTGCCAGCAGCTTACCGGGACAGGGGTCCGGGGAGCTGTTTTTT	CASSLPGQGSGELFF
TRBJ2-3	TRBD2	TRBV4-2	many	TGTGCCAGCAGCCAAGAAAAGGGGACTAGCGGGAGGTACGCGGTCACAGATACGCAGTATTTT	CASSQEKGTSGRYAVTDTQYF
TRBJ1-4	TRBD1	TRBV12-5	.	TGTGCTAGTAGTTTGGTAGGACAGGATTATGAAAAACTGTTTTTT	CASSLVGQDYEKLFF
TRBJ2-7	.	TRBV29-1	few	TGCAGCGTGGCACGGGACACCGGTCAGGACGAGCAGTACTTC	CSVARDTGQDEQYF
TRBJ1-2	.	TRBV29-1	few	TGCAGCGCCGAGGATTTACCCTATGGCTACACCTTC	CSAEDLPYGYTF
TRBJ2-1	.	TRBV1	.	TGCACCAAAAACTTGGCAGTACGGGCGGGGCGGGGGAATGAGCAGTTCTTC	CTKNLAVRAGRGNEQFF
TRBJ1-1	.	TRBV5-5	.	TGTGCCAGCAGCCTGACGGGGGACACTGAAGCTTTCTTT	CASSLTGDTEAFF
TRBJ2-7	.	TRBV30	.	TGTGCCTGGAGTCCCGCGTTCCGGACTCACGAGCAGTACTTC	CAWSPAFRTHEQYF
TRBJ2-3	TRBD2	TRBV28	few	TGTGCCAGCAGAACACCTTCTAGCGGGCCCCCCGATACGCAGTATTTT	CASRTPSSGPPDTQYF
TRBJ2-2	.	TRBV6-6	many	TGTGCCTCGGGGTCCGGGGAGCTGTTTTTT	CASGSGELFF
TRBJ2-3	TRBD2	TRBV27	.	TGTGCCAGCAGTTTGAATCGGGAGGGACGTCGGCCCACAGATACGCAGTATTTT	CASSLNREGRRPTDTQYF
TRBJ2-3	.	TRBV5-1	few	TGCGCCAGCAGCTTGGCTAGCACAGATACGCAGTATTTT	CASSLASTDTQYF
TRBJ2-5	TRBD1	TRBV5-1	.	TGCGCCAGCAGTTACGGACAGGGACAAGAGACCCAGTACTTC	CASSYGQGQETQYF
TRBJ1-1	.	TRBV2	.	TGTGCCAGCAGGACTTTCATGAACACTGAAGCTTTCTTT	CASRTFMNTEAFF
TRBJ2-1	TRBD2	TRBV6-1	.	TGTGCCAGCAGCGAAGTTAGAATTGCTAGCGGGATGTGGTCCTACAATGAGCAGTTCTTC	CASSEVRIASGMWSYNEQFF
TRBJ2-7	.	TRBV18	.	TGTGCCAGCTCATCCTCGACAGACGGGGAGCAGTACTTC	CASSSSTDGEQYF
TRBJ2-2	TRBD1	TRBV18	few	TGTGCCAGCTCACCCAGGACAGGGCCGGCGACCGGGGAGCTGTTTTTT	CASSPRTGPATGELFF
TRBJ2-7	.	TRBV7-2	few	TGTGCCAGCAGCTTATACGCAGAGGATTCCTACGAGCAGTACTTC	CASSLYAEDSYEQYF
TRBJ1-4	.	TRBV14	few	TGTGCCAGTGGGGGGGAAAAACTGTTTTTT	CASGGEKLFF
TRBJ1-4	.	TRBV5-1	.	TGCGCCAGCAGCTTTGGACAGAATGAAAAACTGTTTTTT	CASSFGQNEKLFF
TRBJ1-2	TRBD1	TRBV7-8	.	TGTGCCAGCAGCTTAACGGGGACAGTCCCCGAACACTATGGCTACACCTTC	CASSLTGTVPEHYGYTF
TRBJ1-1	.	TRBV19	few	TGTGCCAGTAGACTCTACAGGGACACTGAAGCTTTCTTT	CASRLYRDTEAFF
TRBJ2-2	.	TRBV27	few	TGTGCCAGCAGTTTCGGTTTGAGCGGGGAGCTGTTTTTT	CASSFGLSGELFF
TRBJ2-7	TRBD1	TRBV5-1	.	TGCGCCAGCAGCTCGACAGGGTCACTTTACGAGCAGTACTTC	CASSSTGSLYEQYF
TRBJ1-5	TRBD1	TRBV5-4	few	TGTGCCAGCAGCTGTCGGACAGGGGTCAATCAGCCCCAGCATTTT	CASSCRTGVNQPQHF
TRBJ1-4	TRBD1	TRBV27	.	TGTGCCAGCAGTCTCCGCCCGCCTTATAACAGACAGGGTTGGGTAGGGGTAGATAATGAAAAACTGTTTTTT	CASSLRPPYNRQGWVGVDNEKLFF
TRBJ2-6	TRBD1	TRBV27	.	TGTGCCAGCAGGCTCCGGGACAGGGACTTTACTGGGGCCAACGTCCTGACTTTC	CASRLRDRDFTGANVLTF
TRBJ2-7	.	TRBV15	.	TGTGCCACCAGCAGCTGGGGGAGGGGGAAGAACGAGCAGTACTTC	CATSSWGRGKNEQYF
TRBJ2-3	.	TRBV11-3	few	TGTGCCAGCAGCTTAGATTCTCCAGATACGCAGTATTTT	CASSLDSPDTQYF
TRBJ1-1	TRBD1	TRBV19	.	TGTGCCAGTAGTATGGGGTTGGACAGGGTACATATCCCCACTGAAGCTTTCTTT	CASSMGLDRVHIPTEAFF
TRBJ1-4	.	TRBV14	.	TGTGCCAGCAGCTCCGGGACACTACGTGAAAGGGTGTTTTTT	CASSSGTLRERVFF
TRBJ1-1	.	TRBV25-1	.	TGTGCCAACAGTGAATTAGTCCCAGGGGTGAACACTGAAGCTTTCTTT	CANSELVPGVNTEAFF
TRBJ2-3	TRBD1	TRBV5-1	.	TGCGCCAGCAGCCCCCAAGGGGGCTCAGATACGCAGTATTTT	CASSPQGGSDTQYF
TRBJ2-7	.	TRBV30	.	TGTGCCTGGAGAATTAGCAGGGCGGGAGAGCAGTACTTC	CAWRISRAGEQYF
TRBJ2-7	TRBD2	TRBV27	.	TGTGCCAGCTCCAAGGGGAGGCTAGCGGGAGGGCCCAAAGAGCAGTACTTC	CASSKGRLAGGPKEQYF
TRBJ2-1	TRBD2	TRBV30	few	TGTGCCTGGAGTGGTAGCAGCGGGGCCCACAATGAGCAGTTCTTC	CAWSGSSGAHNEQFF
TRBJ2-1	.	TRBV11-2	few	TGTGCCAGCACCACGAACAGGGACTACAATGAGCAGTTCTTC	CASTTNRDYNEQFF
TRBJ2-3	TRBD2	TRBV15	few	TGTGCCACCAGCAGAGATTTTGAGGGAGGGGGCACAGATACGCAGTATTTT	CATSRDFEGGGTDTQYF
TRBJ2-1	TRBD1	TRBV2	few	TGTGCCAGCAGTGAATCGGGACAGGTTAGCGACGAGCAGTTCTTC	CASSESGQVSDEQFF
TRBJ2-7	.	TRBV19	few	TGTGCCAGTAGTATACAGGGAAAGGCCGAGCAGTACTTC	CASSIQGKAEQYF
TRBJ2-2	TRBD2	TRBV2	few	TGTGCCCGACAAAAGCGGGAGACCACCGGGGAGCTGTTTTTT	CARQKRETTGELFF
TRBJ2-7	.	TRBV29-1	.	TGCAGCGTTGCAGGGGCCAACTACGAGCAGTACTTC	CSVAGANYEQYF